This T cell receptor (beta chain) came from a study of shared clonotypes between healthy human individuals. Study summary: CD8 memory received one plate per donor, CD8 naive two, CD4 memory three and CD4 naive three. General study results and limits: Shared clonotypes across all four donors exceeded non-shared ones in generation probability. Despite large depth, rarefaction showed incomplete sorted-subset sequencing. Naive subsets generally exceeded memory subsets in estimated richness.

Sequencing was performed with immunoSEQ multiplex PCR; in TCRdb, only in-frame clones are kept and a portion is missing. In the table there are 1,500,000 or so clones, about 98.5% of which are singletons. About this clone itself: Its antigen is not identified.

Sequenced: naive CD4+ T cells sorted from blood. Subset defined: CD45RA+ positively selected. This clonotype was obtained from a man aged 30-40 years in good health.

CDR3 nucleotide sequence: TGTGCCAGCTCACCAGAAGGACTAGAGAGCACAGATACGCAGTATTTT. It codes for CASSPEGLESTDTQYF. This chain connects TRBV18 to TRBJ2-3, with 7 bases lining up with TRBD2. The V and J ends lost 2 bases and 0 bases, in that order; junction bases with no gene match: 5. CDR1 is KGHSH and CDR2 is LQKENI in the germline V gene. There are 16 residues in the CDR3. Variable domain in full (rest from reference TRBV18 and TRBJ2-3): NAGVMQNPRHLVRRRGQEARLRCSPMKGHSHVYWYRQLPEEGLKFMVYLQKENIIDESGMPKERFSAEFPKEGPSILRIQQVVRGDSAAYFCASSPEGLESTDTQYFGPGTRLTVL.